This T cell receptor beta chain was sequenced in a study of T cells after yellow fever vaccination. Whole-study results and caveats: There was a small share of clonotypes that showed up in both the CD4 and CD8 compartments. At under 97% for CD4 and approximately 88% for CD8, most primary-vaccination clones showed up again after the booster. FACS-sorted repertoires could contain abundant clonotypes contaminating from the bulk population.

This clonotype occurred many times. The antigen is unknown. It was through 5'RACE template switching that TCR cDNA was made, with a universal primer site and UMIs added. MiXCR, applied by TCRdb to the 5' RACE reads, yields one record per CDR3 protein. The table has about 310,000 distinct CDR3 sequences, 3.6% seen once; the top ten hold around 20%. CDR1 is SGHTA and CDR2 is FQGNSA in the germline V gene. J gave up 0 bases and V 5 bases, and 8 bases lay outside the gene matches. The CDR3 contains 16 residues. The source of this sequence is a man between 18 and 35 years old who received the YFV17D yellow fever vaccine. The starting material was PBMCs, obtained on the day of the yellow fever booster vaccination. The rearrangement links TRBV7-2 to TRBJ2-5; the match to TRBD2 covers 8 bases. CDR3 sequence reads: CASSPGSGGYQETQYF. CDR3 in DNA: TGTGCCAGCAGCCCTGGGTCGGGGGGGTACCAAGAGACCCAGTACTTC.